The rows below give T cell receptor beta chains drawn from one sample of a study of blood T cell repertoires in COVID-19. TCRdb's table, derived via immunoSEQ multiplex PCR, lists solely in-frame clones and lacks some. The table records about 270,000 clones, around 81% of them present only once. The sequenced sample consisted of peripheral blood. The receptors were gathered from a woman between 55 and 75 years old with active or convalescent COVID-19. Both conserved end residues are part of each CDR3. Fields, in order: V gene, D gene, clone size, J gene, CDR3 protein, CDR3 DNA. The D gene is left open where the match is weak. Rows give clone size only sometimes, using once, few, many, or a class for an expanded clone.

V gene: TRBV9; D gene: -; clone size: -; J gene: TRBJ2-5; CDR3 protein: CASSVVTGFEETQYF; CDR3 DNA: TGTGCCAGCAGCGTAGTTACGGGGTTCGAGGAGACCCAGTACTTC
V gene: TRBV7-6; D gene: -; clone size: once; J gene: TRBJ1-1; CDR3 protein: CASSLLTDRNTEAFF; CDR3 DNA: TGTGCCAGCAGCTTACTAACTGACAGAAACACTGAAGCTTTCTTT
V gene: TRBV2; D gene: TRBD1; clone size: -; J gene: TRBJ2-5; CDR3 protein: CASSVTGGGETQYF; CDR3 DNA: TGTGCCAGCAGTGTGACAGGGGGGGGAGAGACCCAGTACTTC
V gene: TRBV27; D gene: TRBD1; clone size: -; J gene: TRBJ1-6; CDR3 protein: CASSSRTGNGSPLHF; CDR3 DNA: TGTGCCAGCAGTTCGAGGACAGGGAACGGTTCACCCCTCCACTTT
V gene: TRBV11-2; D gene: -; clone size: -; J gene: TRBJ1-1; CDR3 protein: CASSFTGSDEAFF; CDR3 DNA: TGTGCCAGCAGCTTTACAGGGTCGGATGAAGCTTTCTTT
V gene: TRBV7-9; D gene: TRBD1; clone size: -; J gene: TRBJ1-6; CDR3 protein: CASSLAAGQGSSPLHF; CDR3 DNA: TGTGCCAGCAGCTTAGCAGCCGGACAGGGGAGTTCACCCCTCCACTTT
V gene: TRBV5-1; D gene: -; clone size: -; J gene: TRBJ2-7; CDR3 protein: CASSFGLYRAYEQYF; CDR3 DNA: TGCGCCAGCAGCTTCGGTCTCTACAGGGCCTACGAGCAGTACTTC
V gene: TRBV15; D gene: TRBD1; clone size: -; J gene: TRBJ1-1; CDR3 protein: CATSRSGTGPVTEAFF; CDR3 DNA: TGTGCCACCAGCAGATCCGGGACAGGGCCGGTCACTGAAGCTTTCTTT
V gene: TRBV6-2/TRBV6-3; D gene: TRBD1; clone size: -; J gene: TRBJ1-3; CDR3 protein: CASSSVTGAPGNTIYF; CDR3 DNA: TGTGCCAGCAGTTCGGTGACAGGGGCTCCCGGAAACACCATATATTTT
V gene: TRBV10-3; D gene: -; clone size: -; J gene: TRBJ1-5; CDR3 protein: CAISESGRGSNQPQHF; CDR3 DNA: TGTGCCATCAGTGAGTCCGGCAGGGGCAGCAATCAGCCCCAGCATTTT
V gene: TRBV6-5; D gene: TRBD2; clone size: -; J gene: TRBJ2-5; CDR3 protein: CASSYSSGVPHF; CDR3 DNA: TGTGCCAGCAGTTACTCTAGCGGGGTACCGCACTTC
V gene: TRBV6-6; D gene: -; clone size: -; J gene: TRBJ1-2; CDR3 protein: CASQNPGLLYGYTF; CDR3 DNA: TGTGCCAGCCAAAACCCAGGCCTCCTCTATGGCTACACCTTC
V gene: TRBV9; D gene: -; clone size: once; J gene: TRBJ2-3; CDR3 protein: CASSVAVDSTDTQYF; CDR3 DNA: TGTGCCAGCAGCGTAGCCGTAGATTCCACAGATACGCAGTATTTT
V gene: TRBV6-6; D gene: -; clone size: -; J gene: TRBJ2-2; CDR3 protein: CASSPLFARDTGELFF; CDR3 DNA: TGTGCCAGCAGCCCATTATTCGCCAGGGATACCGGGGAGCTGTTTTTT
V gene: TRBV3-1/TRBV3-2; D gene: -; clone size: few; J gene: TRBJ1-3; CDR3 protein: CASSQDSVRQFLSNTIYF; CDR3 DNA: TGTGCCAGCAGCCAAGATTCCGTGCGACAGTTCTTAAGTAACACCATATATTTT
V gene: TRBV7-9; D gene: -; clone size: -; J gene: TRBJ1-1; CDR3 protein: CASSLGDTQNTEAFF; CDR3 DNA: TGTGCCAGCAGCTTGGGGGACACCCAGAACACTGAAGCTTTCTTT
V gene: TRBV21-1; D gene: -; clone size: once; J gene: TRBJ1-5; CDR3 protein: CASTLEGTGGAFYGNQPQHF; CDR3 DNA: TGTGCCAGCACCCTTGAGGGGACAGGGGGCGCATTTTATGGGAATCAGCCCCAGCATTTT
V gene: TRBV10-1; D gene: -; clone size: -; J gene: TRBJ1-1; CDR3 protein: CASSFDSSNTEAFF; CDR3 DNA: TGCGCCAGCAGTTTCGACAGCTCGAACACTGAAGCTTTCTTT
V gene: TRBV9; D gene: -; clone size: -; J gene: TRBJ1-6; CDR3 protein: CASSVDLPNSPLHF; CDR3 DNA: TGTGCCAGCAGCGTAGATCTACCCAATTCACCCCTCCACTTT
V gene: TRBV3-1/TRBV3-2; D gene: -; clone size: -; J gene: TRBJ1-2; CDR3 protein: CASSQGRNYGYTF; CDR3 DNA: TGTGCCAGCAGCCAGGGGCGGAACTATGGCTACACCTTC
V gene: TRBV19; D gene: -; clone size: -; J gene: TRBJ1-2; CDR3 protein: CASSITQGDYGYTF; CDR3 DNA: TGTGCCAGTAGTATCACCCAGGGTGACTATGGCTACACCTTC
V gene: TRBV7-6; D gene: -; clone size: once; J gene: TRBJ1-2; CDR3 protein: CASSAGRIYGYTF; CDR3 DNA: TGTGCCAGCAGCGCGGGACGGATCTATGGCTACACCTTC
V gene: TRBV21-1; D gene: -; clone size: -; J gene: TRBJ1-5; CDR3 protein: CASSPLRPLVSNVSNQPQHF; CDR3 DNA: TGTGCCAGCAGCCCGCTGAGGCCGTTAGTATCGAACGTTAGCAATCAGCCCCAGCATTTT
V gene: TRBV11-2; D gene: TRBD1; clone size: -; J gene: TRBJ1-1; CDR3 protein: CASSLGQGVTEAFF; CDR3 DNA: TGTGCCAGCAGCTTAGGACAGGGGGTCACTGAAGCTTTCTTT
V gene: TRBV7-2; D gene: -; clone size: -; J gene: TRBJ2-1; CDR3 protein: CASSSDRSSYNEQFF; CDR3 DNA: TGTGCCAGCAGCTCCGACAGGAGCTCCTACAATGAGCAGTTCTTC
V gene: TRBV7-3; D gene: -; clone size: -; J gene: TRBJ2-1; CDR3 protein: CASSSNPAAYGEQFF; CDR3 DNA: TGTGCCAGCAGCTCGAACCCCGCGGCCTACGGTGAGCAGTTCTTC